This TCR beta chain stems from a study of shared clonotypes between healthy human individuals (dated by TCRdb to about 2020). For the wider study: The cohort included three men and a couple of women between 18 and 49 years of age. To estimate repertoire size and how much clonotypes are shared between individuals, the study performed deep sequencing of blood TCR repertoires from a few healthy adults. To increase sequencing depth and limit assay-specific biases, TCR repertoire library preparation and sequencing were carried out by different laboratories using diverse techniques. Leukapheresis yielded between about 0.85 and 9 billion PBMCs per donor. General study outcomes and caveats: Pairwise subsampling indicated that sequencing depth was expected to affect the degree of clonotype sharing among donors. Only blood was sampled, and tissue TCR repertoires likely differ from those in blood. The genetic and exposure-history diversity represented was limited by the small number of donors.

The germline V gene encodes CDR1 SEHNR and CDR2 FQNEAQ (reference sequence). The germline ends are 10 bases apart after V is trimmed by 6 bases and J by 1 base. From its cysteine to its phenylalanine, the CDR3 spans 15 amino acids. Left in the record is the CDR3 DNA by itself, 45 bases read in frame from the first base. Using the deep immunoSEQ assay, multiplex PCR amplified TCR CDR3 regions from genomic DNA. Extracted genomic DNA from each cell subset was distributed evenly across all wells of several immunoSEQ 96-well plates, and each plate was treated as a replicate. For unsorted PBMC, around 300 ng genomic DNA, equal to 30,000 or so T cell genomes, was loaded into each replicate PCR. Unsorted PBMC genomic DNA was sequenced across ten immunoSEQ deep assay plates. Purified libraries were measured with a Qubit 3.0 fluorometer, size-checked on a Bioanalyzer 2100, and measured again with the KAPA Library Quantification kit. Each immunoSEQ 96-well plate was sequenced on its own single-read 150-cycle Illumina NextSeq 550 flow cell. The authors' pipeline ran thus. Because the immunoSEQ output held only junctional sequences and lacked quality scores, the filtering could not match the filtering applied to full-length reads. Sequences were annotated with PyIR, a Python wrapper for IgBLAST v1.9, using IMGT germline references to assign V/J genes and CDR3. Reads with weak V/J assignments (E-value above 1e-6), missing CDR3, stop codons, out-of-frame junctions, or ambiguous translated residues were removed. A V3J clonotype was defined by an identical inferred V gene, J gene, and CDR3 amino acid sequence. Percentage overlap between repertoires was calculated by dividing the number of shared unique clonotypes by the size of the smaller repertoire. Three approaches were used to assess repertoire richness: RTK rarefaction, the Chao1 estimator, and Recon v2.1 estimates of unobserved clonotypes. Drawn from immuneACCESS, this table holds only the in-frame rearrangements with V and J called that TCRdb kept. Clones are partly lost; checked studies trace under half to an unresolved V gene and leave the rest unexplained. For V, J and clone size, that table is used; D and trimming come from the DNA. For this sample the table gives about 520,000 clones, of which 81% were detected only once. Of the sample, approximately 11% is held by the ten largest clones.

The donors were healthy, HIV-negative adults who had no recently reported acute infections or vaccinations. Only Caucasian adults living in Nashville, Tennessee, USA were represented among the donors. For unsorted samples, tens of millions of PBMCs were counted, and genomic DNA was extracted using the QIAamp DNA Blood Mini kit. After blood collection by leukapheresis, PBMCs were isolated using Ficoll-Histopaque density gradient centrifugation and then cryopreserved in the vapor phase of liquid nitrogen. In its sample, this clone was seen a few times. Its antigen remains undetermined. There are no base qualities to consult, and no much larger clone falls within one base.

The sample consisted of PBMCs. Here the chain combines TRBV7-9 and TRBJ2-6; a tentative D match to TRBD1 spans 6 bases. The sequence was obtained from a woman in her thirties or forties in good health. Some clones in this sample may be carry-over from other donors' samples. For the CDR3, the sequence is CASRQTGSGANVLTF. The DNA sequence follows: TGTGCCAGCAGACAAACAGGGTCTGGGGCCAACGTCCTGACTTTC. The CDR3, completed at both ends by the reference TRBV7-9 and TRBJ2-6 genes, gives the full variable domain DTGVSQNPRHKITKRGQNVTFRCDPISEHNRLYWYRQTLGQGPEFLTYFQNEAQLEKSRLLSDRFSAERPKGSFSTLEIQRTEQGDSAMYLCASRQTGSGANVLTFGAGSRLTVL.